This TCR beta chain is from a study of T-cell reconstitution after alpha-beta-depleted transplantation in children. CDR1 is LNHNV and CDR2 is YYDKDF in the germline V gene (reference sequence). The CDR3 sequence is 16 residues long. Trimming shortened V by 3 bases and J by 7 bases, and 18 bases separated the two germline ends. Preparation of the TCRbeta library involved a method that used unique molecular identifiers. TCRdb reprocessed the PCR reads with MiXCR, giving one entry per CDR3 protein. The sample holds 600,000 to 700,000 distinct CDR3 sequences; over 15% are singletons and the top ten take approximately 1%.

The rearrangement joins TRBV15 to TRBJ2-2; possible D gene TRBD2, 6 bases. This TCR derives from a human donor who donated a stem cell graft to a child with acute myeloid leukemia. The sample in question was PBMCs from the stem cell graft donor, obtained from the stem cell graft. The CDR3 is CATSSRSGGVGGELFF. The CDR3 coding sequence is TGTGCCACCAGCAGCCGGTCCGGGGGTGTGGGCGGGGAGCTGTTTTTT.